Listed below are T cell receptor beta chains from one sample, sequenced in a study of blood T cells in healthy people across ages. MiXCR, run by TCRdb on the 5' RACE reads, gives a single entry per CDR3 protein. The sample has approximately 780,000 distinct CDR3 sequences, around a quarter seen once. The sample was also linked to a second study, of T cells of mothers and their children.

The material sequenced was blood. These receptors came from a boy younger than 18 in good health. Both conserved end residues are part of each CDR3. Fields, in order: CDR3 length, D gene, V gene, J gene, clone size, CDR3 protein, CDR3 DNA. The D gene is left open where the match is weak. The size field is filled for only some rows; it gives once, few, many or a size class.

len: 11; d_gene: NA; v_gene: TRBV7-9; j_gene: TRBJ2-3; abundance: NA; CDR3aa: CASSSVGTQYF; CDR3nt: TGTGCCAGCAGCTCCGTTGGTACGCAGTATTTT
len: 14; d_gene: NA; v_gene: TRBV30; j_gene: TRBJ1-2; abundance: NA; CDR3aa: CAWSVRATGYGYTF; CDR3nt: TGTGCCTGGAGTGTACGGGCGACAGGCTATGGCTACACCTTC
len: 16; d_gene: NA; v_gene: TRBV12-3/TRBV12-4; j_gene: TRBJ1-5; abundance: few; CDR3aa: CASTRGRIGGNQPQHF; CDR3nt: TGTGCCAGCACCCGAGGGCGCATAGGGGGCAATCAGCCCCAGCATTTT
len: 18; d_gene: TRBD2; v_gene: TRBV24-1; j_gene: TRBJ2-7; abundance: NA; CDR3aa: CATSDLETSGGFAYEQYF; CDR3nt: TGTGCCACCAGTGATTTGGAGACTAGCGGGGGGTTCGCCTACGAGCAGTACTTC
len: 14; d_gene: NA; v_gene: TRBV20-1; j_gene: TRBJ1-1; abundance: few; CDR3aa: CSARDFRENTEAFF; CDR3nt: TGCAGTGCTAGAGATTTCCGCGAGAACACTGAAGCTTTCTTT
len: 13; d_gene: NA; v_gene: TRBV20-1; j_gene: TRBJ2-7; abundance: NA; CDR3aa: CSAHSPDYYEQYF; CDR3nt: TGCAGTGCCCACTCGCCAGATTACTACGAGCAGTACTTC
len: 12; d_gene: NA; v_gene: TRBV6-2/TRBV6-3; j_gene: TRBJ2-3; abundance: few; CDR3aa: CASGWVADTQYF; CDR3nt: TGTGCCAGCGGATGGGTAGCAGATACGCAGTATTTT
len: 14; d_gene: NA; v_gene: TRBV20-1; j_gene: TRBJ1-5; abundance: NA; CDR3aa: CSARTLDSNQPQHF; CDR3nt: TGCAGTGCAAGGACACTTGATAGCAATCAGCCCCAGCATTTT
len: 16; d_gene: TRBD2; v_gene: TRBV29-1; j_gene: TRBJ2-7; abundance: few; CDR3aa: CSVSFFKGGPSYEQYF; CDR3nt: TGCAGCGTTAGTTTTTTTAAGGGAGGGCCTTCCTACGAGCAGTACTTC
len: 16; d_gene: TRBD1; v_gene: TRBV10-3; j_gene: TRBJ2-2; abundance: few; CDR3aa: CATTGGEALNTGELFF; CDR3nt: TGTGCCACCACAGGGGGCGAAGCATTGAACACCGGGGAGCTGTTTTTT
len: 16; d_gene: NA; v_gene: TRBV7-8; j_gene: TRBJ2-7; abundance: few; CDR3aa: CASSQGGRGTIHEQYF; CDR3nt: TGTGCCAGCAGCCAAGGTGGTCGGGGAACTATCCACGAGCAGTACTTC
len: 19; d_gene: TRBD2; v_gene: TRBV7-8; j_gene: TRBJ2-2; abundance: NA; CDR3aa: CASSLRIGLAGVETGELFF; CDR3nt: TGTGCCAGCAGCTTACGGATCGGGCTAGCGGGAGTTGAGACCGGGGAGCTGTTTTTT
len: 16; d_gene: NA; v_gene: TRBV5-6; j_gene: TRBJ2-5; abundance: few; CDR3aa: CASSWRLVVPYETQYF; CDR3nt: TGTGCCAGCAGCTGGAGACTAGTAGTCCCCTATGAGACCCAGTACTTC
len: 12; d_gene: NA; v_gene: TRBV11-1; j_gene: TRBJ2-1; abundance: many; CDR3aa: CASSFGRNEQFF; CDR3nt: TGTGCCAGCAGCTTTGGGAGGAATGAGCAGTTCTTC
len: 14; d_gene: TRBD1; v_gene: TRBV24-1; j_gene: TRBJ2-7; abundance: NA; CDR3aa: CATSDSQGSYEQYF; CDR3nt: TGTGCCACCAGTGATTCACAGGGGTCCTACGAGCAGTACTTC